The 23 T cell receptor beta chains below all came from one sample that was sequenced in a study of T cells after posttransplantation cyclophosphamide. Sequenced by immunoSEQ multiplex PCR; TCRdb stores in-frame clones only, minus some. Here the sample spans 21,000 or so clones, about 98% being singletons. Sequencing was done on a sample of naive CD8+ T cells sorted from PBMCs. These receptors all come from a man in his forties or fifties in good health, CMV-negative, and a related stem cell transplant donor.

The chain uses TRBV30 and TRBJ2-1; perhaps TRBD2 as D (5 bases). From germline, CDR1 is GTSNPN and CDR2 SVGIG (reference sequence). The CDR3 covers 11 residues. V lost 2 bases to trimming and J lost 6 bases, with 5 bases between them. CDR3 protein: CAWSRGNEQFF. CDR3 sequence (DNA): TGTGCCTGGAGTCGGGGCAATGAGCAGTTCTTC.

The chain links TRBV19 to TRBJ2-7; D unclear. V gave up 2 bases and J gave up 5 bases, with 7 bases separating them. The V gene's germline CDR1 is LNHDA and CDR2 SQIVND (reference sequence). CDR3 length: 12 amino acids. CDR3 residues: CASSIPPDEQYF. CDR3 coding DNA: TGTGCCAGTAGTATACCCCCCGACGAGCAGTACTTC.

This chain connects TRBV15 to TRBJ2-7; 8 positions agree with TRBD1. The junction had 6 bases not matched to a gene; V was cut back by 5 bases and J by 3 bases. Germline V CDR1 and CDR2: LNHNV, YYDKDF (reference sequence). CDR3 length equals 14 residues. Written as DNA, the CDR3 is TGTGCCACCAGCGGGACAGGACATAACTACGAGCAGTACTTC. This encodes CATSGTGHNYEQYF. The full variable domain, in which reference TRBV15 and TRBJ2-7 provide the parts outside the CDR3, is DAMVIQNPRYQVTQFGKPVTLSCSQTLNHNVMYWYQQKSSQAPKLLFHYYDKDFNNEADTPDNFQSRRPNTSFCFLDIRSPGLGDTAMYLCATSGTGHNYEQYFGPGTRLTVT.

This clone was recorded only once. The V gene is TRBV30, the J gene TRBJ2-1; a possible D gene is TRBD1 (6 bases). CDR3 length equals 15 residues. V was pared by 1 base and J by 6 bases, with 16 bases between. Germline CDR1 GTSNPN, CDR2 SVGIG (reference sequence). This CDR3 reads CAWSDGTSTGNEQFF. DNA of the CDR3: TGTGCCTGGAGTGATGGGACATCAACGGGCAATGAGCAGTTCTTC.

The CDR3 nucleotides are TGTGCCAGCAGCGTCGGACAGGGGCTTGAAGCTTTCTTT. Its protein product is CASSVGQGLEAFF. The V gene is TRBV9, the J gene TRBJ1-1; 9 bases are a match to TRBD1. Germline V lookup: CDR1 SGDLS, CDR2 YYNGEE. V trimming: 2 bases; J trimming: 7 bases; junction bases outside the gene matches: 3. This CDR3 is 13 amino acids long.

CDR3 region: CASSIEGVEDEQYF. CDR3 sequence (DNA): TGTGCCAGTAGTATAGAAGGGGTTGAGGACGAGCAGTACTTC. This chain links TRBV19 with TRBJ2-7, with D perhaps matching TRBD1 (5 bases). Trimming left V 0 bases short and J 5 bases short, with 11 bases between. Germline CDR1 is LNHDA and CDR2 is SQIVND (reference sequence). This CDR3 is built from 14 residues.

CDR3 DNA: TGTGCCAGTAGTATAGGGTCCGGGGTGGAGACCCAGTACTTC. Translated: CASSIGSGVETQYF. J is TRBJ2-5 and V is TRBV19; D might be TRBD2 (5 bases). The ends were cut back, 1 base at V and 5 bases at J, with 11 bases in the middle. From germline, CDR1 is LNHDA and CDR2 SQIVND (reference sequence). The CDR3 loop spans 14 amino acids.

The chain is built from TRBV18 and TRBJ2-5, with TRBD2 identical over 13 bases. CDR3 size: 15 residues. V lost 3 bases to trimming and J lost 2 bases; unmatched junction nucleotides: 0. Germline V gene data show CDR1 as KGHSH and CDR2 as LQKENI. The CDR3 DNA follows: TGTGCCAGCTCACCGGGACTAGCGGGGCAAGAGACCCAGTACTTC. Protein sequence: CASSPGLAGQETQYF.

The gene calls are TRBV28 and TRBJ2-7; TRBD1 aligns across 7 bases. Looked up from germline, CDR1 is MDHEN and CDR2 is SYDVKM. J lost 12 bases, V lost 6 bases, and 11 bases had no gene match. The CDR3 loop spans 12 amino acids. CDR3 sequence: CASSREGTERYF. DNA for the CDR3: TGTGCCAGCAGCAGGGAAGGGACAGAACGGTACTTC.

The V gene is TRBV9, the J gene TRBJ2-7, with 7 bases identical to TRBD1. J was trimmed by 3 bases and V by 0 bases; bases with no gene match: 6. Germline loops: CDR1 SGDLS, CDR2 YYNGEE. This CDR3 region has 15 residues. The CDR3 loop is CASSVEGTEGYEQYF. DNA of the CDR3: TGTGCCAGCAGCGTAGAAGGGACAGAGGGCTACGAGCAGTACTTC.

The chain couples TRBV7-8 to TRBJ2-2, with TRBD1 matching 8 bases. This CDR3 is 16 amino acids long. The V segment lost 1 base and the J segment 2 bases; nucleotides outside the gene matches: 3. In germline, CDR1 is SGHVS, CDR2 FQNEAQ. CDR3 bases: TGTGCCAGCAGCTTAGGGACAGGGATTAACACCGGGGAGCTGTTTTTT. Translating gives CASSLGTGINTGELFF.

This rearrangement joins TRBV27 to TRBJ1-1; unclear D gene. Germline V gene data show CDR1 as MNHEY and CDR2 as SMNVEV (reference sequence). CDR3 length equals 14 residues. Trimming cost V 4 bases and J 3 bases, with 12 bases left between them. CDR3 bases: TGTGCCAGCAGTTACTTCGTCACAGACACTGAAGCTTTCTTT. This translates into CASSYFVTDTEAFF.

The chain couples TRBV5-1 to TRBJ2-5; 9 bases agree with TRBD1. Germline CDR1 SGHRS, CDR2 YFSETQ. V gave up 4 bases and J gave up 4 bases; unmatched junction bases: 5. The CDR3 contains 14 residues. This CDR3 reads CASSDHRGLETQYF. In DNA, the CDR3 is TGCGCCAGCAGCGACCACAGGGGGCTAGAGACCCAGTACTTC. The variable domain in full, with the rest retrieved from reference TRBV5-1 and TRBJ2-5, is KAGVTQTPRYLIKTRGQQVTLSCSPISGHRSVSWYQQTPGQGLQFLFEYFSETQRNKGNFPGRFSGRQFSNSRSEMNVSTLELGDSALYLCASSDHRGLETQYFGPGTRLLVL.

The chain combines TRBV15 with TRBJ1-5; D perhaps matches TRBD1 (5 bases). Germline assignment: CDR1 LNHNV and CDR2 YYDKDF (reference sequence). Deletions cut 6 bases from V and 0 bases from J, with 15 bases between. This CDR3 spans 16 amino acids. CDR3 nucleotides: TGTGCCACCAGTTCGGGACTCCGGTATAGCAATCAGCCCCAGCATTTT. It specifies CATSSGLRYSNQPQHF.

The gene calls are TRBV6-5 and TRBJ2-7; D ambiguous. V was cut by 7 bases and J by 3 bases, with 7 bases left in between. CDR1 is MNHEY, CDR2 SVGAGI, per germline. This CDR3 comprises 11 residues. The CDR3 nucleotides read TGTGCCAGCACATACGGCTACGAGCAGTACTTC. Translated, it gives CASTYGYEQYF.

The V and J genes are TRBV18 and TRBJ1-1, with D possibly being TRBD1 (5 bases). Trimming took off 0 bases at V and 0 bases at J, with 8 bases between the two ends. CDR1 and CDR2 from the germline V gene are KGHSH and LQKENI. The CDR3 totals 15 residues. The CDR3 DNA is TGTGCCAGCTCACCACCCCCACAGGTGAACACTGAAGCTTTCTTT. It codes for CASSPPPQVNTEAFF.

J is TRBJ2-3 and V is TRBV19, with 11 positions matching TRBD2. The CDR3 totals 18 residues. Germline CDR1 is LNHDA and CDR2 is SQIVND (reference sequence). V dropped 5 bases and J dropped 1; count of bases not matched to a gene: 11. CDR3 sequence (DNA): TGTGCCAGTAGTGGCCAGGGACTAGCGGTCGGGGGCACAGATACGCAGTATTTT. Translating gives CASSGQGLAVGGTDTQYF.

The chain joins TRBV7-9 to TRBJ2-2; no clear D gene. This CDR3 has 13 residues. V was shortened by 5 bases and J by 8 bases, with 12 bases between the two germline ends. Germline V gene lookup returns CDR1 SEHNR and CDR2 FQNEAQ (reference sequence). CDR3 sequence: CASSILRIGELFF. CDR3 sequence (DNA): TGTGCCAGCAGCATCCTCAGGATAGGGGAGCTGTTTTTT.

The chain recombines TRBV10-3 with TRBJ2-7; 14 nucleotides align to TRBD2. V was clipped by 7 bases and J by 5 bases; unmatched bases: 4. CDR3 length: 14 amino acids. Germline loops: CDR1 ENHRY, CDR2 SYGVKD. CDR3 nucleotides: TGTGCCATCACCGGACTAGCGGGAGGTGACGAGCAGTACTTC. Protein product: CAITGLAGGDEQYF.

This clone was picked up a small number of times. This chain joins TRBV10-2 and TRBJ2-5; the D gene is possibly TRBD2 (6 bases). The CDR3 spans 15 residues. Germline lookup yields CDR1 WSHSY and CDR2 SAAADI. Trimming took 0 bases from V and 4 from J, leaving 12 bases between them. This chain's CDR3 is CASSESSGLAETQYF. The CDR3, as DNA: TGCGCCAGCAGTGAGTCCAGCGGGCTAGCAGAGACCCAGTACTTC.

The chain is built from TRBV6-5 and TRBJ2-2; no reliable D call. The length of the CDR3 is 11 residues. V lost 5 bases and J lost 8, with 6 bases in between. Germline values: CDR1 MNHEY, CDR2 SVGAGI. CDR3 coding DNA: TGTGCCAGCAGTAACCGGGGGGAGCTGTTTTTT. Translated, it gives CASSNRGELFF.

This chain uses TRBV7-2 with TRBJ2-7; D gene uncertain. The CDR3 has 15 amino acids. Germline CDR1 and CDR2: SGHTA and FQGNSA. The germline V and J ends were trimmed by 2 bases and 1 base, with 12 bases remaining between them. DNA for the CDR3: TGTGCCAGCAGCTTAAGTCTAGGCAGATCCTACGAGCAGTACTTC. As protein: CASSLSLGRSYEQYF.

The DNA for the CDR3 is TGTGCCAGCAGCTTAGGCGGGCTGAACACTGAAGCTTTCTTT. Protein sequence: CASSLGGLNTEAFF. V gene TRBV7-9 combines with J gene TRBJ1-1; D is ambiguous. Germline V gene sequence: CDR1 SEHNR, CDR2 FQNEAQ (reference sequence). The CDR3 is 14 residues long. Trimming took off 1 base at V and 0 bases at J, with 6 bases between the two ends.